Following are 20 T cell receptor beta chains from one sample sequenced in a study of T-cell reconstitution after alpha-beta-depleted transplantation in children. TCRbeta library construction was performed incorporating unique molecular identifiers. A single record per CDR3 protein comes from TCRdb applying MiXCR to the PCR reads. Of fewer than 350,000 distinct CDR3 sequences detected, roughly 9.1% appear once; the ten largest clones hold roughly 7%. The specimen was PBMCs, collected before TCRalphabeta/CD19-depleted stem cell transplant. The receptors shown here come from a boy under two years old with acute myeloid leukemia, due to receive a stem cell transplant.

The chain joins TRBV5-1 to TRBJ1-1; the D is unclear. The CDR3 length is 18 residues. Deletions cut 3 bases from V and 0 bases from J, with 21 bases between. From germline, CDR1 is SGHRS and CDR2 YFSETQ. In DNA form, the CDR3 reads TGCGCCAGCAGCTCTAACGTCTTCTCCGGCAATATGAACACTGAAGCTTTCTTT. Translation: CASSSNVFSGNMNTEAFF.

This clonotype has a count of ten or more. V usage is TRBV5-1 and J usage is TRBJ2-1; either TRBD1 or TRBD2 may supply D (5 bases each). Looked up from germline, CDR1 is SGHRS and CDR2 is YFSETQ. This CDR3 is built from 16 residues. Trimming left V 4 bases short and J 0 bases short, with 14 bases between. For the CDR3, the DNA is TGCGCCAGCAGCCCCGTCCCAGGGAGCTCCTACAATGAGCAGTTCTTC. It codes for CASSPVPGSSYNEQFF.

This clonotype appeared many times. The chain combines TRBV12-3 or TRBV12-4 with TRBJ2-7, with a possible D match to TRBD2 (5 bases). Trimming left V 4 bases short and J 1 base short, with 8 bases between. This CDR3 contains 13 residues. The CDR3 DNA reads TGTGCCAGCAGTTGGGGAGTTTCCTACGAGCAGTACTTC. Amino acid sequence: CASSWGVSYEQYF.

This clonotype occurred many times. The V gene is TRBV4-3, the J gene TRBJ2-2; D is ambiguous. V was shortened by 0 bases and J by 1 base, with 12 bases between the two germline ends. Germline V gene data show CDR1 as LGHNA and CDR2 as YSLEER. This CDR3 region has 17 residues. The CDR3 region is CASSQDPAGLNTGELFF. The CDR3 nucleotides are TGCGCCAGCAGCCAAGATCCCGCTGGCCTGAACACCGGGGAGCTGTTTTTT.

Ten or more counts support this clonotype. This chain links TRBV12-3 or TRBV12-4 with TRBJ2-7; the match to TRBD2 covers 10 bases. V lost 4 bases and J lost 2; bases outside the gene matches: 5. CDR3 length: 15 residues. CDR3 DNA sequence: TGTGCCAGCAGTTCCCGGACTAGCGGAGCCTACGAGCAGTACTTC. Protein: CASSSRTSGAYEQYF.

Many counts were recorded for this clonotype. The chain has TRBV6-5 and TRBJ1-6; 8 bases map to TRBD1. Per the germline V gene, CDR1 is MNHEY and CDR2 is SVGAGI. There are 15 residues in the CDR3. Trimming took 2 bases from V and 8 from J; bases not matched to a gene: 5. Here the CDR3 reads CASSYPTGADSPLHF. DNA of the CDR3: TGTGCCAGCAGTTACCCGACAGGGGCGGATTCACCCCTCCACTTT.

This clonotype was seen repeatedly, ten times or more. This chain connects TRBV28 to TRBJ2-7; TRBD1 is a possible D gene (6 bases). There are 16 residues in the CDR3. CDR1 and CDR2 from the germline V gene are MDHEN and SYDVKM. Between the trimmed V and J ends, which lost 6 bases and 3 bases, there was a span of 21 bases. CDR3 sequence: CASRTKVWAGDYEQYF. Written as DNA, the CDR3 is TGTGCCAGCAGGACGAAAGTGTGGGCAGGGGACTACGAGCAGTACTTC. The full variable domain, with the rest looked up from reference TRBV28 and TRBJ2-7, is DVKVTQSSRYLVKRTGEKVFLECVQDMDHENMFWYRQDPGLGLRLIYFSYDVKMKEKGDIPEGYSVSREKKERFSLILESASTNQTSMYLCASRTKVWAGDYEQYFGPGTRLTVT.

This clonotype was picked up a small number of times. CDR3 region: CAISDLDRESPRAYNEQFF. The CDR3 DNA is TGTGCCATCAGTGACCTCGACAGGGAATCCCCTCGGGCCTACAATGAGCAGTTCTTC. The chain links TRBV10-3 to TRBJ2-1, with 7 bases matching TRBD1. CDR3 length: 19 amino acids. V shed 3 bases, J shed 2 bases, and the junction held 16 bases outside the gene matches. In germline, CDR1 is ENHRY, CDR2 SYGVKD.

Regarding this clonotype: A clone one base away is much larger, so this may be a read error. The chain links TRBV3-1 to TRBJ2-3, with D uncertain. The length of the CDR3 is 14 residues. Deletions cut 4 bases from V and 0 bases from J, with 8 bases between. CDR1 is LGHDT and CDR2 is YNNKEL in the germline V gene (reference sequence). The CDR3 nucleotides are TGTGCCAGCAGCCGTATGACTAGCACAGATACGCAGTATTTT. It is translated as CASSRMTSTDTQYF.

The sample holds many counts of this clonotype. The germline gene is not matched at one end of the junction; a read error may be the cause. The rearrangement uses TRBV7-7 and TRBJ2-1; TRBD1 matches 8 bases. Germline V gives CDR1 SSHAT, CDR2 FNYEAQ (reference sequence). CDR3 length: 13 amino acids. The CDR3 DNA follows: TGTGCTAGCAGCCCTGGACAGGGTAATGAGCAGTTCTTC. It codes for CASSPGQGNEQFF.

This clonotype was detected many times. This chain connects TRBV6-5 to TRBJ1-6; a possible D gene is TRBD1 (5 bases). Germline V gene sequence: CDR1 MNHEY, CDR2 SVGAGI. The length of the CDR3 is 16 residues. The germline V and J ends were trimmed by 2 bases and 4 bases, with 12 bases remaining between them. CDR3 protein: CASSYGGVPYNSPLHF. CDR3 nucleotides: TGTGCCAGCAGTTACGGAGGGGTACCTTATAATTCACCCCTCCACTTT.

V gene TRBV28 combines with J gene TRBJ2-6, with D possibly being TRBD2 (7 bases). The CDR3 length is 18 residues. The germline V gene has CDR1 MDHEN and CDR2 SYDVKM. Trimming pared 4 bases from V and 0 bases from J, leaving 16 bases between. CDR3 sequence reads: CASSWGGEFVSGANVLTF. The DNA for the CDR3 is TGTGCCAGCAGTTGGGGGGGCGAATTCGTCTCTGGGGCCAACGTCCTGACTTTC.

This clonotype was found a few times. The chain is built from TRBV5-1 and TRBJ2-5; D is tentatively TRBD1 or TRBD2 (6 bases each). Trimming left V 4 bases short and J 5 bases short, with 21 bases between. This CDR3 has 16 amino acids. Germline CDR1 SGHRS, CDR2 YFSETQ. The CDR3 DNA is TGCGCCAGCAGCCCCCGACTGACAGGAGGAGGGGAGACCCAGTACTTC. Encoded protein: CASSPRLTGGGETQYF.

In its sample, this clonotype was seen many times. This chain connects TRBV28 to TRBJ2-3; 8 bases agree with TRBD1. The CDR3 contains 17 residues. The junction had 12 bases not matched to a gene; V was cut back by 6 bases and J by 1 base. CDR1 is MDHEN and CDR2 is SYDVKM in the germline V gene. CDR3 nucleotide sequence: TGTGCCAGCAGCCGGGACAGGCCATACCCGGGCACAGATACGCAGTATTTT. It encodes CASSRDRPYPGTDTQYF. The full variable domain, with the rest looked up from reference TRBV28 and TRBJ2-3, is DVKVTQSSRYLVKRTGEKVFLECVQDMDHENMFWYRQDPGLGLRLIYFSYDVKMKEKGDIPEGYSVSREKKERFSLILESASTNQTSMYLCASSRDRPYPGTDTQYFGPGTRLTVL.

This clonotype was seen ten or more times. The CDR3 sequence: CAISYMAWYTDTQYF. DNA of the CDR3: TGTGCCATCAGTTACATGGCCTGGTACACAGATACGCAGTATTTT. J is TRBJ2-3 and V is TRBV10-3, with D uncertain. This CDR3 contains 15 residues. Germline assignment: CDR1 ENHRY and CDR2 SYGVKD. V lost 5 bases and J 2 bases, leaving 14 bases between the germline ends.

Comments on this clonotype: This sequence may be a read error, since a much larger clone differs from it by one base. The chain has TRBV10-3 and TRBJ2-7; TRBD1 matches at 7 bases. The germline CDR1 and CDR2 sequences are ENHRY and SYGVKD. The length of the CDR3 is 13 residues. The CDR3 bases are TGTGCCATCTGTGAGTCGTGGTTGACAGGGCGGTACTTC. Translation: CAICESWLTGRYF.

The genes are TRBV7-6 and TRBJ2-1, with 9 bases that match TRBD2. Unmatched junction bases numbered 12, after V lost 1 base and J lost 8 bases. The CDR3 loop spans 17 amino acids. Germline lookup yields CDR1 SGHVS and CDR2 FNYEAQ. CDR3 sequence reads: CASSLGPSGTQRDEQFF. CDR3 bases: TGTGCCAGCAGCTTAGGGCCTAGCGGGACCCAAAGGGATGAGCAGTTCTTC. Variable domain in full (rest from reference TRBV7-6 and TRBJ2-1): GAGVSQSPRYKVTKRGQDVALRCDPISGHVSLYWYRQALGQGPEFLTYFNYEAQQDKSGLPNDRFSAERPEGSISTLTIQRTEQRDSAMYRCASSLGPSGTQRDEQFFGPGTRLTVL.

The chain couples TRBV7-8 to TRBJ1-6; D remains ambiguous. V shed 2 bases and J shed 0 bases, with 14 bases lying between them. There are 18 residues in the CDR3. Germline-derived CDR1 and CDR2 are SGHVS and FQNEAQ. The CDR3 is CASSLLLTGGSYNSPLHF. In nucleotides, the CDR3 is TGTGCCAGCAGCTTACTTTTAACCGGTGGCTCCTATAATTCACCCCTCCACTTT.

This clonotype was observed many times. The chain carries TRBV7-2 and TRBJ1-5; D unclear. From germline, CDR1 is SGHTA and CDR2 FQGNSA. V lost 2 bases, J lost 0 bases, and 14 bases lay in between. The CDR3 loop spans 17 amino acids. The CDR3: CASSLRSARYSNQPQHF. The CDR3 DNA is TGTGCCAGCAGCTTACGTTCGGCCAGGTATAGCAATCAGCCCCAGCATTTT.

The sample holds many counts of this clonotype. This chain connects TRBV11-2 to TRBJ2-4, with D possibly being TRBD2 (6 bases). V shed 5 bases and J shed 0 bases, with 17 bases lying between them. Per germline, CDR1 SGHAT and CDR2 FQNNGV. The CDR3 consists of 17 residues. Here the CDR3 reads CASSPRVGTLAKNIQYF. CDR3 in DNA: TGTGCCAGCAGCCCTAGGGTGGGGACTTTAGCCAAAAACATTCAGTACTTC.